These T cell receptor beta chains were read from a single sample in a study of OX40 agonist ivuxolimab in advanced cancers. Assay used: immunoSEQ multiplex PCR; TCRdb lists only in-frame clones, some missing. The data contain about 74,000 clones, 70% to 85% of them singletons. The material was CD4+ or CD8+ T cells sorted from blood, obtained in a trial of the OX40 agonist ivuxolimab. Receptor source: an adult with an advanced solid tumor such as melanoma, head and neck, liver or kidney cancer. CDR3s include the opening cysteine and the closing phenylalanine or tryptophan. D genes are given only for firm matches. Some rows mark clone size as missing; the rest say once, few, many or name a class of expanded clone.

D	length	V	J	size	DNA	CDR3
.	15	TRBV6-1	TRBJ1-5	.	TGTGCCAGCAGTGTCTTCAGGTATAGCAATCAGCCCCAGCATTTT	CASSVFRYSNQPQHF
.	14	TRBV11-3	TRBJ1-1	.	TGTGCCAGCAGCTTAGGGGCCGGGAACACTGAAGCTTTCTTT	CASSLGAGNTEAFF
TRBD2	15	TRBV19	TRBJ2-5	.	TGTGCCAGTAGTCCCTCTAGCGGGAGCTGGGAGACCCAGTACTTC	CASSPSSGSWETQYF
.	15	TRBV5-1	TRBJ1-1	.	TGCGCCAGCAGCCCCGGGACCGGCTGGGATACTGAAGCTTTCTTT	CASSPGTGWDTEAFF
.	16	TRBV10-3	TRBJ1-1	.	TGTGCCATCAGTGAGGGTAGGGGAGGGGTGAACACTGAAGCTTTCTTT	CAISEGRGGVNTEAFF
.	14	TRBV4-1	TRBJ2-7	.	TGCGCCAGCAGCCAGCCCGACAGTTACTACGAGCAGTACTTC	CASSQPDSYYEQYF
TRBD2	13	TRBV5-1	TRBJ2-5	.	TGCGCCAGCGGGACTAGCGGCCAAGAGACCCAGTACTTC	CASGTSGQETQYF
.	15	TRBV6-6	TRBJ2-7	.	TGTGCCAGCAGTTACTCGTTCGGACCCGATGGCGAGCAGTACTTC	CASSYSFGPDGEQYF
.	11	TRBV28	TRBJ1-5	few	TGTGCCAGCAGCTCACTTGGGCCCCAGCATTTT	CASSSLGPQHF
TRBD1	14	TRBV18	TRBJ1-4	few	TGTGCCAGCTCGCGACAGGGGGCGTGGGAAAAACTGTTTTTT	CASSRQGAWEKLFF
.	15	TRBV7-2	TRBJ2-3	.	TGTGCCAGCAGCTTCCAGCGGCTATACACAGATACGCAGTATTTT	CASSFQRLYTDTQYF
TRBD2	16	TRBV11-3	TRBJ2-2	.	TGTGCCAGCAGCTTAGGACTAGCGGAAGGTACCGGGGAGCTGTTTTTT	CASSLGLAEGTGELFF
TRBD2	16	TRBV19	TRBJ2-2	.	TGTGCCAGTAGTGTAGCTAGCGGGTCGAACACCGGGGAGCTGTTTTTT	CASSVASGSNTGELFF
.	14	TRBV7-9	TRBJ1-1	.	TGTGCCAGCAGCTTCGTGGGGAAGGACACTGAAGCTTTCTTT	CASSFVGKDTEAFF
TRBD2	12	TRBV2	TRBJ2-5	.	TGTGCCACCGGGAGGGTCCAAGAGACCCAGTACTTC	CATGRVQETQYF
TRBD1	15	TRBV5-4	TRBJ2-5	few	TGTGCCAGCAGCTCCGGGACAGGGCCCCAAGAGACCCAGTACTTC	CASSSGTGPQETQYF
.	14	TRBV7-2	TRBJ1-5	.	TGTGCCAGCAGCTTCTTGACGAGCAATCAGCCCCAGCATTTT	CASSFLTSNQPQHF
TRBD2	16	TRBV27	TRBJ2-1	.	TGTGCCAGCAGTCCCACCGGGACTAGCGGGATTGGCGAGCAGTTCTTC	CASSPTGTSGIGEQFF
.	14	TRBV28	TRBJ2-5	.	TGTGCCAGCAGTAGCCCAGGGGGGAGGGAGACCCAGTACTTC	CASSSPGGRETQYF
TRBD1	15	TRBV18	TRBJ1-1	once	TGTGCCAGCTCACCACGAGGACAGGGGTACACTGAAGCTTTCTTT	CASSPRGQGYTEAFF
TRBD1	15	TRBV11-1	TRBJ2-5	once	TGTGCCAGCAGCCCGTCGGGACAGCTACAAGAGACCCAGTACTTC	CASSPSGQLQETQYF
TRBD1	15	TRBV11-3	TRBJ2-3	once	TGTGCCAGCAGCTCACAGACAGGGATACGCGATACGCAGTATTTT	CASSSQTGIRDTQYF
TRBD1	15	TRBV4-1	TRBJ2-2	.	TGCGCCAGCAGCCAACCGGACAGGGACACCGGGGAGCTGTTTTTT	CASSQPDRDTGELFF
.	14	TRBV7-2	TRBJ2-2	.	TGTGCCAGCAGCTTAGGGGGTAACACCGGGGAGCTGTTTTTT	CASSLGGNTGELFF
.	14	TRBV28	TRBJ1-2	.	TGTGCCAGCAGCCTCCCATTCACGGGAGCTGGCTACACCTTC	CASSLPFTGAGYTF
TRBD2	16	TRBV7-2	TRBJ2-1	.	TGTGCCAGCACCTCCTCCCTAGGACTAGTCGCATATGAGCAGTTCTTC	CASTSSLGLVAYEQFF
.	18	TRBV4-3	TRBJ2-3	few	TGCGCCAGCAGCCAAGATCCCTCGGCCCTTGAGTGGGGAGATACGCAGTATTTT	CASSQDPSALEWGDTQYF
.	13	TRBV7-7	TRBJ2-2	.	TGTGCTAGCAGCTTAAGGGAGACCGGGGAGCTGTTTTTT	CASSLRETGELFF
.	15	TRBV2	TRBJ2-5	.	TGTGCCAGCAGTGAAAAGGTTGTATACCAAGAGACCCAGTACTTC	CASSEKVVYQETQYF
.	13	TRBV9	TRBJ1-1	.	TGTGCCAGCAGCGTAGAGGTTGATCGGGAAGCTTTCTTT	CASSVEVDREAFF
.	14	TRBV7-2	TRBJ1-1	.	TGTGCCAGCAGCTCCTTTCAGGGGTTATCTGAAGCTTTCTTT	CASSSFQGLSEAFF
TRBD1	15	TRBV7-2	TRBJ2-7	.	TGTGCCAGCAGCATGAGGACAGGGGGTGAATACGAGCAGTACTTC	CASSMRTGGEYEQYF
.	12	TRBV28	TRBJ2-3	.	TGTGCCAGCAGCCTCACGAGGGATACGCAGTATTTT	CASSLTRDTQYF
.	14	TRBV10-3	TRBJ1-2	.	TGTGCCGTCCTGAGGGACCTAGGGAACTATGGCTACACCTTC	CAVLRDLGNYGYTF
.	14	TRBV15	TRBJ1-1	.	TGTGCCACCAGCAGAGATCGAGGAGAAAATACAGCTTTCTTT	CATSRDRGENTAFF
.	13	TRBV6-6	TRBJ2-7	.	TGTGCCAGCAGTTCGACCCCTTTGGACGAGCAGTACTTC	CASSSTPLDEQYF
TRBD1	15	TRBV5-1	TRBJ2-2	.	TGCGCCAGCAGCTGGGACAGGTCCCTCACCGGGGAGCTGTTTTTT	CASSWDRSLTGELFF
.	15	TRBV27	TRBJ2-5	.	TGTGCCAGCAGGATAAACAGGGAGTCTCAAGAGACCCAGTACTTC	CASRINRESQETQYF
.	11	TRBV29-1	TRBJ2-1	.	TGCAGCGCTGCTAATGCCAGGGAGCAGTTCTTC	CSAANAREQFF
TRBD1	13	TRBV30	TRBJ2-5	.	TGTGCCTGGCGCGGCAGGGGGCTGGGGACCCAGTACTTC	CAWRGRGLGTQYF
.	14	TRBV5-4	TRBJ1-1	.	TGTGCCAGCGCCAATGGGGGATTACAGACTGAAGCTTTCTTT	CASANGGLQTEAFF
.	16	TRBV5-4	TRBJ2-1	.	TGTGCCAGCAGCCATGGATCGGGCGGGAAGAATAATGAGCAGTTCTTC	CASSHGSGGKNNEQFF
.	14	TRBV7-9	TRBJ1-2	once	TGTGCCAGCAGCTTGTGGGGGGATGACTATGGCTACACCTTC	CASSLWGDDYGYTF
.	17	TRBV5-1	TRBJ2-2	.	TGCGCCAGCAGCTTGGTCGGACAGAGGAAGAACACCGGGGAGCTGTTTTTT	CASSLVGQRKNTGELFF
.	15	TRBV29-1	TRBJ2-7	.	TGCAGCGTTGAACTCTCGGGCGGGCTCTCCTACGAGCAGTACTTC	CSVELSGGLSYEQYF
TRBD1	16	TRBV5-1	TRBJ2-1	.	TGCGCCAGCAGCTTGGGGGGGACAGGGTCCCACAATGAGCAGTTCTTC	CASSLGGTGSHNEQFF
.	13	TRBV7-2	TRBJ2-7	.	TGTGCCAGCAGCTTAGCGGGGGCTCGGGAGCAGTACTTC	CASSLAGAREQYF
.	13	TRBV19	TRBJ1-1	.	TGTGCCAGTAGTATCGGACCTAACACTGAAGCTTTCTTT	CASSIGPNTEAFF
.	15	TRBV11-2	TRBJ2-5	.	TGTGCCAGCAGCCGAAGTCGGGCGGGACAAGAGACCCAGTACTTC	CASSRSRAGQETQYF
TRBD2	16	TRBV10-2	TRBJ2-3	.	TGCGCCAGCAGTGGAGGACTAGCGGGAAGCACAGATACGCAGTATTTT	CASSGGLAGSTDTQYF
.	12	TRBV21-1	TRBJ2-7	.	TGTGCCAGCAGCAACCGGGAAGACGAGCAGTACTTC	CASSNREDEQYF
TRBD1	16	TRBV5-1	TRBJ2-7	.	TGCGCCAGCAGCCCACAGGGGACCGGAGGCTCCTACGAGCAGTACTTC	CASSPQGTGGSYEQYF